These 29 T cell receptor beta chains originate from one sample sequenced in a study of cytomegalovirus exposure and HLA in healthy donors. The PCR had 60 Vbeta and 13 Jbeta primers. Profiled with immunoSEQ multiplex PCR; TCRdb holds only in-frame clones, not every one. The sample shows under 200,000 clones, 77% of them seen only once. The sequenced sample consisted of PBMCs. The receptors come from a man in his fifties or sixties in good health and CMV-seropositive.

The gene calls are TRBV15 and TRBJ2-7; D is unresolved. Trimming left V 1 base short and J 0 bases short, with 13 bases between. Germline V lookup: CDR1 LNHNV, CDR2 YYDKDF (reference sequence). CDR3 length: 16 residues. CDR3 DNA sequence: TGTGCCACCAGCAGAGGTTACACAGAGAGCTCCTACGAGCAGTACTTC. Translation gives CATSRGYTESSYEQYF.

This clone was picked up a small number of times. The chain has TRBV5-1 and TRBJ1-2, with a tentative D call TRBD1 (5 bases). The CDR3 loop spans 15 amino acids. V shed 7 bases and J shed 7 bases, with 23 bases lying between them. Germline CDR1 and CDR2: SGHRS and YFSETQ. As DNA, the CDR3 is TGCGCCAGCTACGAACCCGGGACTGGAACTCCTGGCTACACCTTC. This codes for CASYEPGTGTPGYTF.

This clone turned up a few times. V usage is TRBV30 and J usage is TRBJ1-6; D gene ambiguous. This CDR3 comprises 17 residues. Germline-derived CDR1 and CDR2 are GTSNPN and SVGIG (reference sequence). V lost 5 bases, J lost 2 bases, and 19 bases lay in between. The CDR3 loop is CAWGTTILKTYNSPLHF. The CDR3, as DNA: TGTGCCTGGGGAACTACTATTTTAAAGACCTATAATTCACCCCTCCACTTT.

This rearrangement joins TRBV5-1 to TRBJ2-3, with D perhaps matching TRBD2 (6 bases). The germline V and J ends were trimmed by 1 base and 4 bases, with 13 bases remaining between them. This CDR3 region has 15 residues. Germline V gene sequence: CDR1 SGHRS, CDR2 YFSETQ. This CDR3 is CASSLTGGFADTQYF. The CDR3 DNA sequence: TGCGCCAGCAGCTTGACTGGGGGGTTTGCAGATACGCAGTATTTT.

The CDR3 spells CASSLRTSGGGETQYF. The CDR3 nucleotides read TGTGCCAGCAGCCTCCGGACTAGCGGGGGTGGAGAGACCCAGTACTTC. The chain joins TRBV11-2 to TRBJ2-5; TRBD2 agrees at 13 bases. V shed 5 bases, J shed 4 bases, and the junction held 7 bases outside the gene matches. The CDR3 totals 16 residues. The germline CDR1 and CDR2 sequences are SGHAT and FQNNGV.

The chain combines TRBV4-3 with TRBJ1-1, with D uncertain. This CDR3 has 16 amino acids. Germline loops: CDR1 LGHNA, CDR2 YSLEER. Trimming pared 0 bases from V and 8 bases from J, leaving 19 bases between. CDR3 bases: TGCGCCAGCAGCCAAGATCCGTTGAGTCACAGTTTAGAAGCTTTCTTT. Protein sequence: CASSQDPLSHSLEAFF.

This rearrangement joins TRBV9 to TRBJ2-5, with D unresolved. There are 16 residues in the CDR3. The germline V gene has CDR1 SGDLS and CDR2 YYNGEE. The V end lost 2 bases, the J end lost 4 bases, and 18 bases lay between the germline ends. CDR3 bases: TGTGCCAGCAGCGTCGGTAGCCAGATCGGTTTAGAGACCCAGTACTTC. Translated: CASSVGSQIGLETQYF.

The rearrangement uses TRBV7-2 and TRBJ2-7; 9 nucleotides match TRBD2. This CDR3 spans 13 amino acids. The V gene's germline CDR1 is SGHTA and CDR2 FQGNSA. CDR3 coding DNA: TGTGCTATACTGGCGGGGGGGCTCAACGAGCAGTACTTC. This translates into CAILAGGLNEQYF.

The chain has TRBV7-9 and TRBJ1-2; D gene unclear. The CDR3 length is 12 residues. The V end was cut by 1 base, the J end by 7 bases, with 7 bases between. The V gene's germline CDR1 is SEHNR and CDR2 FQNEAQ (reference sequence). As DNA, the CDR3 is TGTGCCAGCAGCTTAGATCCGGGTGGCTACACCTTC. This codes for CASSLDPGGYTF.

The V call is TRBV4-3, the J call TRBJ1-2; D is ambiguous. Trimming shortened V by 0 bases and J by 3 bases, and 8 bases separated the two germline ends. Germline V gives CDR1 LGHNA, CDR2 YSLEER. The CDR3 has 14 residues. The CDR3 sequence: CASSQDHSYYGYTF. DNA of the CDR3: TGCGCCAGCAGCCAAGATCATAGCTACTATGGCTACACCTTC.

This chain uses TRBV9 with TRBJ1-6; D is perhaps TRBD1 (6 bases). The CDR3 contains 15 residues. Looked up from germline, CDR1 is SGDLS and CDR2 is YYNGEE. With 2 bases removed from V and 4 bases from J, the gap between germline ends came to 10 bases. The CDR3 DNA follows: TGTGCCAGCAGCGTGGGACACCTGTATAATTCACCCCTCCACTTT. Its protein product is CASSVGHLYNSPLHF.

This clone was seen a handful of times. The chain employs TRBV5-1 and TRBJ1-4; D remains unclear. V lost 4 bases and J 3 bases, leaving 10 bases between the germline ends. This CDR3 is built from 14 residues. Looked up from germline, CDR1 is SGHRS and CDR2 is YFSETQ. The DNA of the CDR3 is TGCGCCAGCAGCCTTGGGCAGTCTAATGAAAAACTGTTTTTT. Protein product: CASSLGQSNEKLFF.

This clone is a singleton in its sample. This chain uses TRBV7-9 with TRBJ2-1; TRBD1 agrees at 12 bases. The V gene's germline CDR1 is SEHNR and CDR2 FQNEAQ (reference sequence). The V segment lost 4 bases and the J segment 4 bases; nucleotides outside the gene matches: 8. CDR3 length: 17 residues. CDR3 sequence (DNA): TGTGCCAGCAGCTCCCTCGGGACAGGGGGCAGGTACAATGAGCAGTTCTTC. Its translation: CASSSLGTGGRYNEQFF.

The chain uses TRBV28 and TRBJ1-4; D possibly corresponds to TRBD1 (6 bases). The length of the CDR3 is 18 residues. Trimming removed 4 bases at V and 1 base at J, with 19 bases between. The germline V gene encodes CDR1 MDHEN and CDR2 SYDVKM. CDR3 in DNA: TGTGCCAGCAGTTCCCCTGAGGGGGGGGAGGTAACTAATGAAAAACTGTTTTTT. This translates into CASSSPEGGEVTNEKLFF. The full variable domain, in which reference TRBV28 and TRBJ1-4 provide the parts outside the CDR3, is DVKVTQSSRYLVKRTGEKVFLECVQDMDHENMFWYRQDPGLGLRLIYFSYDVKMKEKGDIPEGYSVSREKKERFSLILESASTNQTSMYLCASSSPEGGEVTNEKLFFGSGTQLSVL.

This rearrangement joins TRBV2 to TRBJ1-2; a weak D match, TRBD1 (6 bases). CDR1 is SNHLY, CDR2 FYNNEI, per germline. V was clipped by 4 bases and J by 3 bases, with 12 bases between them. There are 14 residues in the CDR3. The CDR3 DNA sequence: TGTGCCAGCAGTGGAGGGGGTTACTACTATGGCTACACCTTC. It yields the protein CASSGGGYYYGYTF. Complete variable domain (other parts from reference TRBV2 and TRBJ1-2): EPEVTQTPSHQVTQMGQEVILRCVPISNHLYFYWYRQILGQKVEFLVSFYNNEISEKSEIFDDQFSVERPDGSNFTLKIRSTKLEDSAMYFCASSGGGYYYGYTFGSGTRLTVV.

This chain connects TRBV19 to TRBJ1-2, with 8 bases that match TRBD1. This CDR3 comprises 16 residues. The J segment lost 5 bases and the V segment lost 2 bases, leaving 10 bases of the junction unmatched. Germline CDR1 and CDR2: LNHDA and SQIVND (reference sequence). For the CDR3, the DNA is TGTGCCAGTAGTATAATCCCCGGACAGGGTGGATATGGCTACACCTTC. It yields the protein CASSIIPGQGGYGYTF.

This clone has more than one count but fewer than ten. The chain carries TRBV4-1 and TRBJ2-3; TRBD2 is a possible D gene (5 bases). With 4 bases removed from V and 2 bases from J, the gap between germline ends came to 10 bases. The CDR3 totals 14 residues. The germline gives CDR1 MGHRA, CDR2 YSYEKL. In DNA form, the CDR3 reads TGCGCCAGCAGCCTTACGGGATTCACAGATACGCAGTATTTT. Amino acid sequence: CASSLTGFTDTQYF.

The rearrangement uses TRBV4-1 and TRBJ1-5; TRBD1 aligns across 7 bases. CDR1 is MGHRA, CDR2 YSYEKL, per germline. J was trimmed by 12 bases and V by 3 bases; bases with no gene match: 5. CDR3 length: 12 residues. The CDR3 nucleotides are TGCGCCAGCAGCCAGATACAGGGGCGCCAGCATTTT. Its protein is CASSQIQGRQHF.

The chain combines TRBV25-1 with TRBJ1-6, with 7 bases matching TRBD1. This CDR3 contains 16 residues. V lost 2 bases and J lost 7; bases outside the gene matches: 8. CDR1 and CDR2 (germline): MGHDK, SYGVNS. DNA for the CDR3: TGTGCCAGCAGTGAACTCGGGGCAGGGGGGAATTCACCCCTCCACTTT. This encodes CASSELGAGGNSPLHF.

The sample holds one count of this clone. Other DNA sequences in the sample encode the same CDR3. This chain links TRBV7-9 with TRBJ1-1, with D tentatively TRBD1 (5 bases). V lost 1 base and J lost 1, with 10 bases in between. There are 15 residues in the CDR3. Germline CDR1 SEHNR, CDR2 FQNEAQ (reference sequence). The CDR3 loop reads CASSLGGGRNTEAFF. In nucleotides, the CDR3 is TGTGCCAGCAGCTTAGGGGGGGGGAGGAACACTGAAGCTTTCTTT. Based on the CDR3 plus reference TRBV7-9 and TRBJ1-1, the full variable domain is DTGVSQNPRHKITKRGQNVTFRCDPISEHNRLYWYRQTLGQGPEFLTYFQNEAQLEKSRLLSDRFSAERPKGSFSTLEIQRTEQGDSAMYLCASSLGGGRNTEAFFGQGTRLTVV.

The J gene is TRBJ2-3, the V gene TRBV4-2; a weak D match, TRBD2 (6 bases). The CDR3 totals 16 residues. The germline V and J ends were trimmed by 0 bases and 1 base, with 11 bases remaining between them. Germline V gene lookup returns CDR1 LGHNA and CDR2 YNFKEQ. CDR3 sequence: CASSQDRAGRTDTQYF. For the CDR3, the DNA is TGTGCCAGCAGCCAAGATAGGGCGGGGCGCACAGATACGCAGTATTTT.

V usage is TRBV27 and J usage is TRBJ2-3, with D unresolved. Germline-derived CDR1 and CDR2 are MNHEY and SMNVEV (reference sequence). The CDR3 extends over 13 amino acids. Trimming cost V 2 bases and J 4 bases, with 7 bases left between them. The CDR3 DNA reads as TGTGCCAGCAGTTTAATAATCGCAGATACGCAGTATTTT. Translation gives CASSLIIADTQYF.

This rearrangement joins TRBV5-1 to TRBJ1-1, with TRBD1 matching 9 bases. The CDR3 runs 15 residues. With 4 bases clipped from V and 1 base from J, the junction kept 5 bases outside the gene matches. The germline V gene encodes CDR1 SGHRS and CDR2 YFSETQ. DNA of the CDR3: TGCGCCAGCAGCGGACAGGGGCCACCGAACACTGAAGCTTTCTTT. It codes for CASSGQGPPNTEAFF.

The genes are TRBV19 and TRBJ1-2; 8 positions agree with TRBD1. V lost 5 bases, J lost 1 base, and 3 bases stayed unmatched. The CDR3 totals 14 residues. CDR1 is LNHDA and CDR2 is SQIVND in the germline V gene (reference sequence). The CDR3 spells CASSPGQVNYGYTF. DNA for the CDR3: TGTGCCAGTAGTCCGGGACAGGTTAACTATGGCTACACCTTC.

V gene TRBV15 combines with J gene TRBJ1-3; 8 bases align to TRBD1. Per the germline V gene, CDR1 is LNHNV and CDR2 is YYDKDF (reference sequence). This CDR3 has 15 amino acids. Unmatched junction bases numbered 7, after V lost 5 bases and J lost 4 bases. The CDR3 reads CATSPDRVGGNTIYF. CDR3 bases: TGTGCCACCAGCCCGGACAGGGTGGGAGGAAACACCATATATTTT.

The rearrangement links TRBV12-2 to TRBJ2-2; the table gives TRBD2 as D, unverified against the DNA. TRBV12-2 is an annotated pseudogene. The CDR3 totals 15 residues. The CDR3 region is CASRPERTNTGELFF. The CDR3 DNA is TGTGCAAGTCGCCCAGAGCGGACGAACACCGGGGAGCTGTTTTTT.

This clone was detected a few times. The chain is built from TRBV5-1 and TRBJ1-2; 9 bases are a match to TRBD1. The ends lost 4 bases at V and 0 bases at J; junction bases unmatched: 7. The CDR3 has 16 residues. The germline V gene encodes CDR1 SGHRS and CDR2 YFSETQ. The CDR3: CASSLQGAQANYGYTF. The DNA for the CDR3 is TGCGCCAGCAGCCTACAGGGGGCCCAAGCTAACTATGGCTACACCTTC.

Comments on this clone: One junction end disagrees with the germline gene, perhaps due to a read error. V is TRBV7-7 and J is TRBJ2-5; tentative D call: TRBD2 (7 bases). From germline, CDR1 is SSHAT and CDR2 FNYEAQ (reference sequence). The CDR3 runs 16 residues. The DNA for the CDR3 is TGTGCTAGCAGCGAAGCTAACGGGGGGCCCAAAGGGACCCAGTACTTC. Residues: CASSEANGGPKGTQYF.

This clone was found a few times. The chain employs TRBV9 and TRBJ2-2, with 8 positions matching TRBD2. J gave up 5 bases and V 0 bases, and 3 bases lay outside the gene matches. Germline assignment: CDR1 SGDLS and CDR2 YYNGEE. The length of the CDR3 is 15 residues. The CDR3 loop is CASSVASGGTGELFF. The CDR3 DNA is TGTGCCAGCAGCGTAGCAAGCGGGGGTACCGGGGAGCTGTTTTTT.